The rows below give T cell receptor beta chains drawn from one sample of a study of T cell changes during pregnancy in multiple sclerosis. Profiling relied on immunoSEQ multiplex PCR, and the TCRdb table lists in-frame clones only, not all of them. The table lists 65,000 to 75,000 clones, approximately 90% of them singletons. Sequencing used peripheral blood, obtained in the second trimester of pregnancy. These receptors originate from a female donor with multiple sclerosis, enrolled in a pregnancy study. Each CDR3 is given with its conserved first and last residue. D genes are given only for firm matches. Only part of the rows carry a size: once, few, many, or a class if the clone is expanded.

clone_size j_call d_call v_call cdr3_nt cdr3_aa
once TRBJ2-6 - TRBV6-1 TGTGCCAGCAGTGGACAGTTAACCTCCGCTGGGGCCAACGTCCTGACTTTC CASSGQLTSAGANVLTF
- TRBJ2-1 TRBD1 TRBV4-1 TGCGCCAGCAGCCATTCAGATACAGGGGGATCCATGGGCAATGAGCAGTTCTTC CASSHSDTGGSMGNEQFF
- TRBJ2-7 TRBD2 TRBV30 TGTGCCTGGAGGGGGAGGGAAAGGGTCTACGAGCAGTACTTC CAWRGRERVYEQYF
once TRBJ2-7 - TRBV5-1 TGCGCCAGCAGACCCCAGACGGGCTCCTACGAGCAGTACTTC CASRPQTGSYEQYF
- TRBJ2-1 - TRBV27 TGTGCCAGCAGTGGTACAGGGTACGGTGGCATGAGCTCCTACAATGAGCAGTTCTTC CASSGTGYGGMSSYNEQFF
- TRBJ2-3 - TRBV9 TGTGCCAGCAGCGTACTAACAGATACGCAGTATTTT CASSVLTDTQYF
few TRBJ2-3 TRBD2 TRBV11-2 TGTGCCAGCACCTTAAGAGCGGGAGTCGGCACAGATACGCAGTATTTT CASTLRAGVGTDTQYF
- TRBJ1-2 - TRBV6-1 TGTGCCAGCAGTGAAGGTGAGAGGGTTGGCTACACCTTC CASSEGERVGYTF
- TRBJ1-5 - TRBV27 TGTGCCAGCAGTTTAGGAGGGGCTACGCGGGCGCATTTT CASSLGGATRAHF
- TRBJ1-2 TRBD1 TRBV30 TGTGCCGCGGGGACAGGGGGAAGAGAGAGATATGGCTACACCTTC CAAGTGGRERYGYTF
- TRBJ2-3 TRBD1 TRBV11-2 TGTGCCAGCAGGGACAGGGGTATAGATACGCAGTATTTT CASRDRGIDTQYF
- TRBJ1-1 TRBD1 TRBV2 TGTGCCAGCAGCGCTCACGACAGGGCCACTGAAGCTTTCTTT CASSAHDRATEAFF
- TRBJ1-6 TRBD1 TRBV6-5 TGTGCCAGCAGCCCCCGACAGGGTGGTTCACCCCTCCACTTT CASSPRQGGSPLHF
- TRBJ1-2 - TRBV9 TGTGCCAGCAGCGTAGGAGGTGCTAACTATGGCTACACCTTC CASSVGGANYGYTF
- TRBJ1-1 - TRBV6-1 TGTGCCAGCAGTAACCCCTTTACAGGAACTGAAGCTTTCTTT CASSNPFTGTEAFF
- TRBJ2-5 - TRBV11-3 TGTGCCAGCAGGCCTCGTTGGAGTCAAGAGACCCAGTACTTC CASRPRWSQETQYF
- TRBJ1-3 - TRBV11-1 TGTGCCAGCAGCTTAACGGGGGTCTCTGGAAACACCATATATTTT CASSLTGVSGNTIYF
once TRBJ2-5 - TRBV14 TGTGCCAGCAGCCAAGAAACTTGGGCTCGGTCCCAAGAGACCCAGTACTTC CASSQETWARSQETQYF